Sequencing of this T cell receptor beta chain was carried out in a study of response to subunit inactivated influenza vaccine. V lost 4 bases and J lost 8, with 17 bases in between. The length of the CDR3 is 15 residues. Germline CDR1 and CDR2: MDHEN and SYDVKM. This clonotype has ten or more counts. TCRdb recomputed calls from the RT-PCR reads with MiXCR, one row per CDR3 protein. The sample lists 650,000 or so distinct CDR3 sequences, around 15% occurring once. The chain employs TRBV28 and TRBJ2-2; D possibly corresponds to TRBD2 (6 bases). The receptor was derived from a man aged 45 to 65 who received an inactivated influenza vaccine. The sequencing here drew on PBMCs from blood, taken about 14 days before vaccination. The chain's CDR3 is CASSSLERGGGELFF. CDR3 DNA: TGTGCCAGCAGTTCACTGGAGAGGGGAGGTGGGGAGCTGTTTTTT.